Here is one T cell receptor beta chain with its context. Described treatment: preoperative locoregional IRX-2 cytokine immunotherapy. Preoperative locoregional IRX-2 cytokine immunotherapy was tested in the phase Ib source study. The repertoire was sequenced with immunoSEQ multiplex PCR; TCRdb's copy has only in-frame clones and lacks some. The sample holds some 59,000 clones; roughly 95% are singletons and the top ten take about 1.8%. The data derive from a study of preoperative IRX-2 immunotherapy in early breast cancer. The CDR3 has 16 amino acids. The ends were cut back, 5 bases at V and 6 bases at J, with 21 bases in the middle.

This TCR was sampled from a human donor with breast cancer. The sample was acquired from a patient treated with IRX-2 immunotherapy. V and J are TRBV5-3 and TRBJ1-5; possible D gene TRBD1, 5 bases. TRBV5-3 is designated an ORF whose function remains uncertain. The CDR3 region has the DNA TGTGCCAGAAGAAGGAGCCCCGGGACCTCTAGTCAGCCCCAGCATTTT. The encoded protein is CARRRSPGTSSQPQHF.